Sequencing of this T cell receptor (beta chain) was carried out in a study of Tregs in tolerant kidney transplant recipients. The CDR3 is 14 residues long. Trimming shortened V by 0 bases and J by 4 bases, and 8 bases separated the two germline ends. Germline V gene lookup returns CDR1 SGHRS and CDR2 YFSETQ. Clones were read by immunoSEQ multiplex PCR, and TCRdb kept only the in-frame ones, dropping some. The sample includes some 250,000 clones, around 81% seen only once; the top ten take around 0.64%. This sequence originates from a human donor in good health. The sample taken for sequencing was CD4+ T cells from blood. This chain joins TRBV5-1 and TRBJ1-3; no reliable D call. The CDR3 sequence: CASSLEGRGNTIYF. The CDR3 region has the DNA TGCGCCAGCAGCTTGGAGGGCCGCGGAAACACCATATATTTT.